This TCR beta chain came from a study of blood T cells in healthy people across ages (dated by TCRdb to the mid-2010s). For context, the study as a whole: Template switching captured roughly one uniquely barcoded TCR beta cDNA molecule per two T cells in model experiments. To avoid experimental bias, donors of different ages were spread randomly across the sequencing lanes. Donors were grouped into four age groups: young (average roughly 16 years), middle-aged (about 40), aged (62) and long-lived (about 89). Using the same blood draw, the study looked at two additional independent replicas of 1 million unique cDNA reads for two donors, one aged 18 to 29 and the other aged 80 or older. Using deep sequencing normalized with unique cDNA molecular identifiers, the study measured how TCR beta repertoire diversity changes with age.

The CDR1 and CDR2 encoded by the germline V gene are MNHEY and SVGEGT. There are 15 amino acids in the CDR3, from cysteine to phenylalanine inclusive. Just CDR3 DNA is preserved here, 45 bases in frame from base 1. Here V drops 6 bases and J drops 3 bases, and the junction holds 7 bases not matched to any gene. The donors were under 40 Caucasian individuals from Russia, aged 6 to 90 years, who were systemically healthy. Roughly 9 milliliters of peripheral blood were drawn from each donor into EDTA-treated Vacutainer tubes. Ficoll-Paque density-gradient centrifugation was used to isolate PBMCs, with at least 7 million per sample. Trizol reagent was used to extract total RNA from PBMCs, with at least 6 micrograms per sample. For every donor, flow cytometry on a PBMC aliquot measured the percentage of naive CD45RAhigh/CD27high T cells. The library was made by 5' RACE. TCRdb lists the instrument as Illumina HiSeq 2500. A second PCR of roughly 6 to 12 cycles was performed with a sample-barcoded 5' primer and a J-beta primer mix. A unique molecular identifier was introduced onto each TCR beta cDNA molecule by a template-switch 5' adaptor carrying 12 random nucleotides. At least 3 million CDR3-containing paired-end reads were obtained from each sample. First-strand cDNA synthesis was performed from all RNA using the Mint cDNA synthesis kit, with priming by a TRBC-specific oligonucleotide. Following uracil-DNA glycosylase treatment, a first 18-cycle PCR with universal primers M1SS and BC2_uni_R was performed on all cDNA. As for the original processing: Each sample was normalized by randomly selecting 1 million high-quality reads, each carrying a distinct molecular identifier. Reads sharing molecular identifiers were discarded rather than binned into consensus sequences. MiTCR, with a Q25 quality threshold and the strictest error-elimination algorithm, was used for CDR3 identification, clonotype clustering and error correction. A nonparametric unseen species model with Euler transformation was used to estimate lower-bound total TCR beta diversity. The public reads were reanalyzed by TCRdb: fastp trimming at Q25, MiXCR alignment, in-frame beta chains only. Identical CDR3 protein sequences are pooled into one entry, listed with their most common genes and DNA. TCRdb, rather than the study authors, made the V and J calls. This sample gives 650,000 to 800,000 distinct CDR3 sequences in total; more than 40% of them show up just once. Approximately 19% of the sample rests with the top ten.

The investigation overall reported the following: Estimates of total diversity based on one million sequenced T cells were regarded as lower bounds and as underestimates. Because the CMV infection status of the donors was unknown, age-related changes in expanded clonotypes may potentially have been confounded. Observed TCR beta diversity per million T cells fell roughly linearly with age, and a significant reduction was already apparent by age approximately 41. Compared with the aged group, the long-lived group had more naive CD4+ T cells, fewer expanded clones and increased TCR diversity, a pattern suggesting age selection. Observed TCR beta diversity correlated strongly with the percentage of naive T cells measured by flow cytometry. Because profiling used bulk unsorted PBMCs, naive and antigen-experienced compartments could not be compared conclusively.

Remarks on this clonotype: Its antigen has not been determined. It has no much larger one-base neighbor in the sample; base qualities were not kept.

This TCR came from a man between 60 and 70 years old in good health. What was sequenced was blood. The chain couples TRBV6-2 or TRBV6-3 to TRBJ2-2, and TRBD1 aligns with 7 junction nucleotides. The CDR3 protein is CASRPGQSYTGELFF. The sequence in DNA is TGTGCCAGCAGACCGGGACAGAGTTACACCGGGGAGCTGTTTTTT.